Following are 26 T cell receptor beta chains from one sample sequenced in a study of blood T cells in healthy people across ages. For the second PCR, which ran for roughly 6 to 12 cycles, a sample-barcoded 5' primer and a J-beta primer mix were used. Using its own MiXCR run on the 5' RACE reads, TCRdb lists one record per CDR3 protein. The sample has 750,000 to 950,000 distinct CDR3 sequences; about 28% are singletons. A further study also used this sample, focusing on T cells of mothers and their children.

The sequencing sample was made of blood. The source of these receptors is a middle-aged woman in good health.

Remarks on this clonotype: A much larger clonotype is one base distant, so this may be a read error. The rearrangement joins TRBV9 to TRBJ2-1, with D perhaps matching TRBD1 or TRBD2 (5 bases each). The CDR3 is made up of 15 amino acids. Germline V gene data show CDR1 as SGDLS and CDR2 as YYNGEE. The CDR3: CASSARDPRDNEQIF. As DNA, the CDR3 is TGTGCCAGCAGCGCAAGGGACCCACGAGACAATGAGCAGATCTTC.

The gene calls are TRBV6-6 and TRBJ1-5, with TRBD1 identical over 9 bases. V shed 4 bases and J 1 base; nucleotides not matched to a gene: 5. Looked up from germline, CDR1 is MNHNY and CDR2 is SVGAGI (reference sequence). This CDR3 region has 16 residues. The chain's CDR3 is CASSFIQGASNQPQHF. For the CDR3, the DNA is TGTGCCAGCAGTTTCATACAGGGGGCGAGCAATCAGCCCCAGCATTTT.

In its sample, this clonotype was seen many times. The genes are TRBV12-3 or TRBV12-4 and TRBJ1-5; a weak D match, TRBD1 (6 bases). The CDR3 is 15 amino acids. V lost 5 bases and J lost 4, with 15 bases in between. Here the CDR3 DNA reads TGTGCCAGCAGTCTCGGGGGGGCCGGGAATCAGCCCCAGCATTTT. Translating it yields CASSLGGAGNQPQHF.

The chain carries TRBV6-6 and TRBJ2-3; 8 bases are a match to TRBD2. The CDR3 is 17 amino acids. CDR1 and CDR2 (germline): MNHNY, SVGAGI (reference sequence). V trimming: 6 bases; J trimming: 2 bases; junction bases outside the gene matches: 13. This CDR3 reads CASRRSGGITLTDTQYF. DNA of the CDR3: TGTGCCAGCAGAAGGAGCGGGGGAATTACCCTCACAGATACGCAGTATTTT.

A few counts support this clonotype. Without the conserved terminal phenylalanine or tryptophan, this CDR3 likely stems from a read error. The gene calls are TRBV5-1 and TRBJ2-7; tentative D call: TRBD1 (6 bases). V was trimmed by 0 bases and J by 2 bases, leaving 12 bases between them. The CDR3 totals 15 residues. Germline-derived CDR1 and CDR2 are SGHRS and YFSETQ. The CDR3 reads CASSLATGSAYEQYL. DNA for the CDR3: TGCGCCAGCAGCTTGGCTACAGGGAGCGCCTACGAGCAGTACTTA.

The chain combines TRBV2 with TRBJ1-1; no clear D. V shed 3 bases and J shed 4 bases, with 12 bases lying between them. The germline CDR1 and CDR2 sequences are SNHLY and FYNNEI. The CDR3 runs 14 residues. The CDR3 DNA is TGTGCCAGCAGTGACTGGACCGTCGGCACTGAAGCTTTCTTT. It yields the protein CASSDWTVGTEAFF. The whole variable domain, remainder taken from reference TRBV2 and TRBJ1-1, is EPEVTQTPSHQVTQMGQEVILRCVPISNHLYFYWYRQILGQKVEFLVSFYNNEISEKSEIFDDQFSVERPDGSNFTLKIRSTKLEDSAMYFCASSDWTVGTEAFFGQGTRLTVV.

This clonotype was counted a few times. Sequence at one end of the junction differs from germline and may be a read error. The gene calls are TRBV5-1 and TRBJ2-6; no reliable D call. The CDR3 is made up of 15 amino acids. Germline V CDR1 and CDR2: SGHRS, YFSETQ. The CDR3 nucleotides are TGCGCCGGCAGCCAGTGGGTCTCTGAGGCCAACGTCCTGACTTTC. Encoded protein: CAGSQWVSEANVLTF.

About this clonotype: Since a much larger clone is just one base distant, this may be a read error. The CDR3 region is CASSASGDVQFF. The CDR3 bases are TGCGCCAGCAGCGCTTCAGGGGACGTTCAGTTCTTC. The chain couples TRBV5-1 to TRBJ2-1, with a possible D match to TRBD1 (6 bases). Germline V gene lookup returns CDR1 SGHRS and CDR2 YFSETQ. The CDR3 has 12 residues. Trimming cost V 4 bases and J 13 bases, with 15 bases left between them.

CDR3 nucleotides: TGTGCCAGCAGTTCGGAACAGGGAGAGCAGTTCTTC. This codes for CASSSEQGEQFF. The chain uses TRBV6-6 and TRBJ2-1; the D gene is possibly TRBD1 (6 bases). Trimming removed 4 bases at V and 10 bases at J, with 11 bases between. CDR1 is MNHNY and CDR2 is SVGAGI in the germline V gene (reference sequence). This CDR3 comprises 12 residues.

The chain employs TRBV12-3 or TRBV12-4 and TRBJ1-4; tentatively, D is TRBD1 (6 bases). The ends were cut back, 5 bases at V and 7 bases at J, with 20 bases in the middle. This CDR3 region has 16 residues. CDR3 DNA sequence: TGTGCCAGCAGTCCCCAGAAGGGGAAAGGGGGTGAAAAACTGTTTTTT. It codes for CASSPQKGKGGEKLFF.

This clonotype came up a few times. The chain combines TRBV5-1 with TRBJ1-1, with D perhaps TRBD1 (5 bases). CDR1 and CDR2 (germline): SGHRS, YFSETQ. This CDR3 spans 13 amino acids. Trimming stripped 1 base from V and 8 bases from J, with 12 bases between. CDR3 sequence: CASSLMQGSEAFF. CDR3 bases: TGCGCCAGCAGCTTGATGCAGGGCTCAGAAGCTTTCTTT.

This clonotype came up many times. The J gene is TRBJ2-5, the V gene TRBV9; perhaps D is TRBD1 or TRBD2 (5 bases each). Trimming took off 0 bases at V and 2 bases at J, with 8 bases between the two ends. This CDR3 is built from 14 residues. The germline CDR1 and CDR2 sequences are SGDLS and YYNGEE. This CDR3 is CASSVAGGQETQYF. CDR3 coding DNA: TGTGCCAGCAGCGTAGCTGGGGGTCAAGAGACCCAGTACTTC.

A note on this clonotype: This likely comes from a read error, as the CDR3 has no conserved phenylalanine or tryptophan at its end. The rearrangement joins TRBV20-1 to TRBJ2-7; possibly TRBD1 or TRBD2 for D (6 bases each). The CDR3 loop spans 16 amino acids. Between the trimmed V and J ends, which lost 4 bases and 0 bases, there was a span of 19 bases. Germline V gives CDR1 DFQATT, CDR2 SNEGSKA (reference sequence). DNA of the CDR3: TGCAGTGCTATCGAGGTTGGAGGGGGGAGCTCCTACGAGCAGTACTAC. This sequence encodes CSAIEVGGGSSYEQYY.

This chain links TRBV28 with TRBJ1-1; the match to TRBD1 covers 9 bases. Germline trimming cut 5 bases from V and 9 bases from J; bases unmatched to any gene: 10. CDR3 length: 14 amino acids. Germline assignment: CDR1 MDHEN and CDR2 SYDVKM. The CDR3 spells CASSPGDRENKAFF. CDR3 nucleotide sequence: TGTGCCAGCAGTCCAGGGGACAGGGAGAATAAAGCTTTCTTT.

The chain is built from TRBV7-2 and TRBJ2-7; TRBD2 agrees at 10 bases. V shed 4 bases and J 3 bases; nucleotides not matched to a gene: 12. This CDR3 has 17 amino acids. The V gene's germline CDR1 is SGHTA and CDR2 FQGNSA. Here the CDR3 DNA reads TGTGCCAGCAGCTCCTTTAACAGCGGGGGGGCCGTCTACGAGCAGTACTTC. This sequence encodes CASSSFNSGGAVYEQYF.

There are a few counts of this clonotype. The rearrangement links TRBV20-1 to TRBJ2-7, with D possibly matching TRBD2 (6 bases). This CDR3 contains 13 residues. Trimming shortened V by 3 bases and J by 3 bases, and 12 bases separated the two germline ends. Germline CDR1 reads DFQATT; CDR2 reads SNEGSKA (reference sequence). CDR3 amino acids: CSASRVGGYEQYF. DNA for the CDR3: TGCAGTGCTAGTCGGGTCGGGGGCTACGAGCAGTACTTC.

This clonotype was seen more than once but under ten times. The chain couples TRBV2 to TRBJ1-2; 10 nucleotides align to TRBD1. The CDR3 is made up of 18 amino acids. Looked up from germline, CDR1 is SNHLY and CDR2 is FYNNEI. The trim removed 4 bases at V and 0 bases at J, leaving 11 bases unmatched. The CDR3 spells CASSVVRDRGWSNYGYTF. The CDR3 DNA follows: TGTGCCAGCAGTGTCGTCAGGGACAGGGGTTGGTCTAACTATGGCTACACCTTC.

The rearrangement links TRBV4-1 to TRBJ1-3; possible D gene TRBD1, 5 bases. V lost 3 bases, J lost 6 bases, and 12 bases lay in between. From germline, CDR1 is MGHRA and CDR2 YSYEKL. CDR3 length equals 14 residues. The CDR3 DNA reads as TGCGCCAGCAGCCAGGCAAGGGGCGAAAACACCATATATTTT. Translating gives CASSQARGENTIYF.

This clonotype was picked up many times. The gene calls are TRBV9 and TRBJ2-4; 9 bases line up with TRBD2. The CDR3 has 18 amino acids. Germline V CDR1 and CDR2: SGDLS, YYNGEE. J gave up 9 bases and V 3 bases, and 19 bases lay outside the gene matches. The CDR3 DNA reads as TGTGCCAGCAGCGAGTCCCCCTTGAGTGCGGGAGGGGATGGCATTCAGTACTTC. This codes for CASSESPLSAGGDGIQYF.

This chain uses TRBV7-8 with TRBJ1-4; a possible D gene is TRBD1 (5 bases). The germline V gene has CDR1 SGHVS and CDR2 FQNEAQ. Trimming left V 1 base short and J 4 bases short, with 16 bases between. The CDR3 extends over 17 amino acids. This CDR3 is CASSLGGRVGFNEKLFF. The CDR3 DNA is TGTGCCAGCAGCTTAGGGGGGAGGGTAGGGTTTAATGAAAAACTGTTTTTT.

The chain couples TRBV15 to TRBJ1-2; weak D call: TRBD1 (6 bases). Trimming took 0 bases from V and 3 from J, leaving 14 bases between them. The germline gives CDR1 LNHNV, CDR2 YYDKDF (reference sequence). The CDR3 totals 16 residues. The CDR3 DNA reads TGTGCCACCAGCAGAGATCAGTTGCAGGGGCACTATGGCTACACCTTC. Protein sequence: CATSRDQLQGHYGYTF.

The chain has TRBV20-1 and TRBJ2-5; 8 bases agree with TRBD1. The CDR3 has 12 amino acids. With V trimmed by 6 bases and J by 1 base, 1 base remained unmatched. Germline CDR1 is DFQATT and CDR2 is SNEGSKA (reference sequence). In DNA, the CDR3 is TGCAGTGCAGGGACAGGCCAAGAGACCCAGTACTTC. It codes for CSAGTGQETQYF.

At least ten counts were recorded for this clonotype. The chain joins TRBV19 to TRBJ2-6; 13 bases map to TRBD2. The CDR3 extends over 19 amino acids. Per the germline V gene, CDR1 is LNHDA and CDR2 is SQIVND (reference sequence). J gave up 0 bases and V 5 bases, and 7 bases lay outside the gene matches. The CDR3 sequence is CASSWTSGGLISGANVLTF. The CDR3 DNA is TGTGCCAGTAGTTGGACTAGCGGGGGCCTTATCTCTGGGGCCAACGTCCTGACTTTC.

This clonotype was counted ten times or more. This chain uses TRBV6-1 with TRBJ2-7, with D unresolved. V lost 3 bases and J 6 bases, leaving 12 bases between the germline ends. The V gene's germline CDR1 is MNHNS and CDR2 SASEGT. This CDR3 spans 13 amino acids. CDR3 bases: TGTGCCAGCAGTGAGATCGGTAAGATCGAGCAGTACTTC. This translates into CASSEIGKIEQYF.

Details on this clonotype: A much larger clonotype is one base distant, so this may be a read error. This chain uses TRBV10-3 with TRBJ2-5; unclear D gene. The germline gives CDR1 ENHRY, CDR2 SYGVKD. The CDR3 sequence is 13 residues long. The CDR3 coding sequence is TGTGCCATCAGGGAGTTTGATGCTGGTGAGCAGTACTTC. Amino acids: CAIREFDAGEQYF.

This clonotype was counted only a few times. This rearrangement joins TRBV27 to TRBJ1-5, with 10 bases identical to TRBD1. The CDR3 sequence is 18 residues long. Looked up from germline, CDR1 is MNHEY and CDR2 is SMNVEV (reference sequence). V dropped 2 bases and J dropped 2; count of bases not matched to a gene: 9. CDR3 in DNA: TGTGCCAGCAGTTTAGCCGAACCCGGGACAGGGGGCAATCAGCCCCAGCATTTT. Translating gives CASSLAEPGTGGNQPQHF.